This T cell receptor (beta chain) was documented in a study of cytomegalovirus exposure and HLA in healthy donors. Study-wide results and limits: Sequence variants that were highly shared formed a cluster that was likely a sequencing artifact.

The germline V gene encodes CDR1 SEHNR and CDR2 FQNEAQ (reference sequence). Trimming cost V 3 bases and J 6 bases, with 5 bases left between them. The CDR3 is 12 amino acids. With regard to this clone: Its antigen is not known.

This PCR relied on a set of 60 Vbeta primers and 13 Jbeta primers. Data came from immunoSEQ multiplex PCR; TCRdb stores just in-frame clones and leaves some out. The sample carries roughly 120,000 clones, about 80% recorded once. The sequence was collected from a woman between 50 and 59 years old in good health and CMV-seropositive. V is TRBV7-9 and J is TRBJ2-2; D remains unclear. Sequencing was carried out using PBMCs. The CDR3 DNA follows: TGTGCCAGCAGCTTCCTCCCCGGGGAGCTGTTTTTT. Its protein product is CASSFLPGELFF.